The T cell receptor beta chain under discussion was sequenced for a study of blood T cell repertoires in COVID-19. About the research overall: Samples of COVID-19 (acute and convalescent) were obtained from the United States, Italy and Spain. In each case, the material was cDNA or gDNA derived from T cells, B-cell-depleted T cells, or PBMCs.

Original methodology: Reference gene primer amplification in the assay estimated nucleated cell counts. Assay used: immunoSEQ multiplex PCR; TCRdb lists only in-frame clones, some missing. V and J calls plus clone size are reproduced from that table; the DNA served to infer D and trimming. Among a few hundred thousand clones listed, 84% were seen once. The CDR3 loop spans 15 amino acids. Germline trimming cut 8 bases from V and 6 bases from J; bases unmatched to any gene: 13. Germline assignment: CDR1 WSHSY and CDR2 SAAADI. The chain employs TRBV10-2 and TRBJ2-1, with TRBD1 matching 7 bases. What was sequenced was peripheral blood. This receptor was taken from a woman aged 40 to 50 who had recovered from COVID-19. CDR3 bases: TGCGCCAGCTTGAGTGCGGACAGGTTAATCAATGAGCAGTTCTTC. This encodes CASLSADRLINEQFF.